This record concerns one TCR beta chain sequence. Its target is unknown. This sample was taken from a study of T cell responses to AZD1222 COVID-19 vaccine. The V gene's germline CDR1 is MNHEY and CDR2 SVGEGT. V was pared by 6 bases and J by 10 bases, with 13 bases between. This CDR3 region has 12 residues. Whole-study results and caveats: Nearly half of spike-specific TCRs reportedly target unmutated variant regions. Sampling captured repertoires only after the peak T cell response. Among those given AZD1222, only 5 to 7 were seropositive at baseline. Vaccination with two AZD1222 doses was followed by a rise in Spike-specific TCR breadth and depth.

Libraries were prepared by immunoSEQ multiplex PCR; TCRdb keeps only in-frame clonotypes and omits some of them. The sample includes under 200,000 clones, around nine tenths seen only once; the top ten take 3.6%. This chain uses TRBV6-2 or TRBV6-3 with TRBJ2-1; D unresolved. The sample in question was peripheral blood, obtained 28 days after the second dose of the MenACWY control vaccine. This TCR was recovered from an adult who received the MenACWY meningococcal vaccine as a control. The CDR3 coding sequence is TGTGCCAGCAGCCCCGGGCAGGTAGAGCAGTTCTTC. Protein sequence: CASSPGQVEQFF.